This T cell receptor beta chain comes out of a study of blood T cell repertoires in COVID-19. Turning to the study itself: COVID-19 samples collected from the United States, Italy and Spain covered acute and convalescent phases. Nucleic acid was either cDNA or gDNA, and it came from T cells, B-cell-depleted T cells, or PBMCs.

The CDR3 spans 15 residues. The ends lost 5 bases at V and 1 base at J; junction bases unmatched: 2. Per the germline V gene, CDR1 is SGHRS and CDR2 is YFSETQ. Original methodology: For nucleated cells, counts were estimated from reference gene primer amplification. The data were produced by immunoSEQ multiplex PCR, yet TCRdb's version contains in-frame clones alone and is incomplete. The D gene and trimming were derived from the DNA, and the V and J assignments and clone size from that table. The sample shows 40,000 or so clones, 80% to 90% of them seen only once. Material for sequencing was peripheral blood. This TCR was recovered from a man aged 55 to 69 in a cohort sampled during active COVID-19. The gene calls are TRBV5-1 and TRBJ2-5; the match to TRBD2 covers 13 bases. CDR3: CASSWTSGGQETQYF. The CDR3 DNA is TGCGCCAGCAGTTGGACTAGCGGGGGCCAAGAGACCCAGTACTTC.